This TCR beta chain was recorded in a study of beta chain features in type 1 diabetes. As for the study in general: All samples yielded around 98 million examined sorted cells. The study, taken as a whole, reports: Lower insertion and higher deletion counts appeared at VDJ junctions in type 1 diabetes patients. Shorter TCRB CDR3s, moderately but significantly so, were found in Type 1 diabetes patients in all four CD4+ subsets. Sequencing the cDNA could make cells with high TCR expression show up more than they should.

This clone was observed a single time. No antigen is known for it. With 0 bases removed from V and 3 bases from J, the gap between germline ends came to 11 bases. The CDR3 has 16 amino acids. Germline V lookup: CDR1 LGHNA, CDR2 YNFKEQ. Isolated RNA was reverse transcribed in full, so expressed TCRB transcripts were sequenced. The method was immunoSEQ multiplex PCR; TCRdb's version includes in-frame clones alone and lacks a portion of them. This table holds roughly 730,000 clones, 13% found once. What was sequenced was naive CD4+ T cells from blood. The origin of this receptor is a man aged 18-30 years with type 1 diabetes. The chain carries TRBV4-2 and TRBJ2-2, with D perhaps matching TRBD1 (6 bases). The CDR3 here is CASSQEARGDTGELFF. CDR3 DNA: TGTGCCAGCAGCCAAGAGGCCAGGGGAGACACCGGGGAGCTGTTTTTT.